This TCR beta chain was sequenced during a study of control samples from healthy donors and cancer patients. CDR1 and CDR2 (germline): SGDLS, YYNGEE. J gave up 5 bases and V 3 bases, and 6 bases lay outside the gene matches. The CDR3 is 14 amino acids. Assay: immunoSEQ multiplex PCR; the TCRdb copy retains only in-frame clones and omits some. The sample lists roughly 370,000 clones, roughly 90% occurring once. The sample holds one count of this clone. Sequencing was done on a sample of PBMCs. This chain uses TRBV9 with TRBJ2-5; 8 bases align to TRBD1. This sequence was found in a man aged 40-49 years with head and neck cancer. CDR3 loop: CASSADRGWETQYF. In nucleotides, the CDR3 is TGTGCCAGCAGCGCCGACAGGGGCTGGGAGACCCAGTACTTC.